This TCR beta chain was retrieved from a study of shared clonotypes between healthy human individuals. Healthy and HIV-negative, the adult donors had no recent acute infections or vaccinations. Assay execution took place at the deep level. Measured with immunoSEQ multiplex PCR; TCRdb has only the in-frame clones, and not every one. The data contain about 560,000 clones, around 78% of them singletons. This receptor was identified in a woman between 40 and 55 years old in good health. Some clones in this sample may be carry-over from other donors' samples. Sequences were obtained from PBMCs.

CDR3 nucleotide sequence: TGCGCCAGCAGCTCCGGGACAATGGGCTATGGCTACACCTTC. Protein: CASSSGTMGYGYTF. The chain employs TRBV5-1 and TRBJ1-2; a weak D match, TRBD1 (6 bases). Germline V gene data show CDR1 as SGHRS and CDR2 as YFSETQ. Trimming left V 3 bases short and J 4 bases short, with 13 bases between. This CDR3 spans 14 amino acids. Full variable domain (outside the CDR3, taken from reference TRBV5-1 and TRBJ1-2): KAGVTQTPRYLIKTRGQQVTLSCSPISGHRSVSWYQQTPGQGLQFLFEYFSETQRNKGNFPGRFSGRQFSNSRSEMNVSTLELGDSALYLCASSSGTMGYGYTFGSGTRLTVV.